The source of this T cell receptor beta chain is a study of blood T cells in healthy people across ages. General observations from the study: TCR beta diversity was tightly associated with the proportion of naive T cells.

A second about 7 to 12 cycle PCR used barcoded and J-beta primers. MiXCR, run by TCRdb on the 5' RACE reads, gives a single entry per CDR3 protein. Found here are about 1,500,000 distinct CDR3 sequences, about 28% of them singletons; the top ten hold 7.7%. The V gene's germline CDR1 is SSHAT and CDR2 FNYEAQ (reference sequence). V gave up 6 bases and J gave up 4 bases, with 9 bases separating them. The CDR3 consists of 13 residues. To note about this clonotype: Antigen unknown.

This receptor was obtained from a woman aged 30 to 39 in good health. Source material: blood. This sequence joins TRBV7-7 and TRBJ2-2; D uncertain. Here the CDR3 DNA reads TGTGCCAGCAGTCAAGACGCCACCGGGGAGCTGTTTTTT. Encoded protein: CASSQDATGELFF. The full variable domain, rest sourced from reference TRBV7-7 and TRBJ2-2, is GAGVSQSPRYKVTKRGQDVTLRCDPISSHATLYWYQQALGQGPEFLTYFNYEAQPDKSGLPSDRFSAERPEGSISTLTIQRTEQRDSAMYRCASSQDATGELFFGEGSRLTVL.